This TCR beta chain was recovered during a study of T cells after yellow fever vaccination. In the study overall: Fractions with few cells were prepared using SMART-Seq v4 Ultra Low Input.

TCRdb processed the 5' RACE reads anew with MiXCR; each CDR3 protein has one entry. The sample lists under 300,000 distinct CDR3 sequences, 10% to 15% occurring once. This clonotype was sampled from a man aged 25 to 40 who received the YFV17D yellow fever vaccine. The sample here was CD4+ T cells sorted from PBMCs, taken 45 days after the yellow fever booster vaccination.

In nucleotides, the CDR3 is TGTGCCAGCTGGGGACAGGGGGTAGGGAATGAGCAGTTCTTC. This codes for CASWGQGVGNEQFF. The V and J genes are TRBV12-3 or TRBV12-4 and TRBJ2-1, with TRBD1 matching 11 bases. The CDR3 consists of 14 residues. With V trimmed by 8 bases and J by 7 bases, 7 bases remained unmatched.